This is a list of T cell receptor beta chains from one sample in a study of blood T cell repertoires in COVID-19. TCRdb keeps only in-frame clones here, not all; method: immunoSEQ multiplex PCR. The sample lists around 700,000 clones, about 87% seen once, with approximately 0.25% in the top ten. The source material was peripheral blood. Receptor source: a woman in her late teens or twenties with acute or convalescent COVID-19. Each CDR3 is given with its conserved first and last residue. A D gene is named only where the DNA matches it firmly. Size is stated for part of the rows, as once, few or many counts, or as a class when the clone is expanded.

CDR3aa: CASSQKGVPAEAFF
CDR3nt: TGTGCCAGCAGCCAAAAGGGGGTTCCGGCTGAAGCTTTCTTT
d_gene: -
abundance: -
v_gene: TRBV3-1/TRBV3-2
j_gene: TRBJ1-1

CDR3aa: CASHTQNWAANEKLFF
CDR3nt: TGTGCCAGCCACACACAGAACTGGGCAGCTAATGAAAAACTGTTTTTT
d_gene: -
abundance: -
v_gene: TRBV2
j_gene: TRBJ1-4

CDR3aa: CASNTGSRSNYGYTF
CDR3nt: TGCGCCAGCAATACGGGGAGTCGATCGAACTATGGCTACACCTTC
d_gene: -
abundance: -
v_gene: TRBV5-1
j_gene: TRBJ1-2

CDR3aa: CATSDYDRGDTGELFF
CDR3nt: TGTGCCACCAGTGACTACGACAGGGGTGACACCGGGGAGCTGTTTTTT
d_gene: TRBD1
abundance: -
v_gene: TRBV24-1
j_gene: TRBJ2-2

CDR3aa: CASSPGQELNYGYTF
CDR3nt: TGTGCCAGCAGCCCAGGGCAGGAGCTTAACTATGGCTACACCTTC
d_gene: -
abundance: -
v_gene: TRBV5-4
j_gene: TRBJ1-2

CDR3aa: CASSERQGVGAEAFF
CDR3nt: TGTGCCAGCAGCGAACGACAGGGGGTAGGGGCTGAAGCTTTCTTT
d_gene: TRBD1
abundance: -
v_gene: TRBV7-9
j_gene: TRBJ1-1

CDR3aa: CASSLAWSKTGNQPQHF
CDR3nt: TGTGCCAGCAGCTTAGCATGGAGCAAGACGGGCAATCAGCCCCAGCATTTT
d_gene: -
abundance: -
v_gene: TRBV7-2
j_gene: TRBJ1-5

CDR3aa: CASSTFSWAYAEAFF
CDR3nt: TGTGCCAGTAGTACATTCTCGTGGGCCTACGCTGAAGCTTTCTTT
d_gene: -
abundance: -
v_gene: TRBV19
j_gene: TRBJ1-1

CDR3aa: CASSVGLPDRRRKTEAFF
CDR3nt: TGTGCCAGCAGCGTCGGTTTACCGGACAGGAGGAGGAAAACTGAAGCTTTCTTT
d_gene: TRBD1
abundance: once
v_gene: TRBV9
j_gene: TRBJ1-1

CDR3aa: CAWSQAIQETQYF
CDR3nt: TGTGCCTGGAGTCAGGCTATCCAAGAGACCCAGTACTTC
d_gene: -
abundance: -
v_gene: TRBV30
j_gene: TRBJ2-5

CDR3aa: CASSKTGYTEAFF
CDR3nt: TGTGCCAGCAGTAAAACAGGGTACACTGAAGCTTTCTTT
d_gene: -
abundance: -
v_gene: TRBV12-3/TRBV12-4
j_gene: TRBJ1-1

CDR3aa: CASSLSTGTEAFF
CDR3nt: TGTGCCAGCAGCCTTTCAACAGGCACTGAAGCTTTCTTT
d_gene: -
abundance: -
v_gene: TRBV14
j_gene: TRBJ1-1

CDR3aa: CASSPQSGAETQYF
CDR3nt: TGTGCCAGCTCACCACAAAGTGGAGCTGAAACCCAGTACTTC
d_gene: -
abundance: -
v_gene: TRBV18
j_gene: TRBJ2-5

CDR3aa: CASSSPGQGVRNTEAFF
CDR3nt: TGTGCCAGCAGTTCCCCGGGGCAGGGGGTGAGGAACACTGAAGCTTTCTTT
d_gene: TRBD1
abundance: -
v_gene: TRBV6-2/TRBV6-3
j_gene: TRBJ1-1

CDR3aa: CASNTVPNSPLHF
CDR3nt: TGTGCCAGCAACACCGTACCCAATTCACCCCTCCACTTT
d_gene: -
abundance: once
v_gene: TRBV6-6
j_gene: TRBJ1-6

CDR3aa: CASSPVETGSSGANVLTF
CDR3nt: TGTGCCAGCTCACCAGTCGAGACAGGAAGCTCTGGGGCCAACGTCCTGACTTTC
d_gene: -
abundance: -
v_gene: TRBV18
j_gene: TRBJ2-6

CDR3aa: CASSPQRGGSEQFF
CDR3nt: TGTGCCAGCTCACCACAGCGGGGGGGCAGTGAGCAGTTCTTC
d_gene: TRBD2
abundance: -
v_gene: TRBV18
j_gene: TRBJ2-1

CDR3aa: CASSPRDRNYGYTF
CDR3nt: TGTGCCAGCAGCCCGCGGGACAGGAACTATGGCTACACCTTC
d_gene: TRBD1
abundance: -
v_gene: TRBV11-1
j_gene: TRBJ1-2

CDR3aa: CASSQEGTNTEAFF
CDR3nt: TGCGCCAGCAGCCAAGAGGGCACAAACACTGAAGCTTTCTTT
d_gene: -
abundance: once
v_gene: TRBV4-3
j_gene: TRBJ1-1

CDR3aa: CASSPLTGLDTGELFF
CDR3nt: TGCGCCAGCAGCCCGCTTACAGGGCTTGACACCGGGGAGCTGTTTTTT
d_gene: -
abundance: -
v_gene: TRBV5-1
j_gene: TRBJ2-2

CDR3aa: CASSRQGALERTDTQYF
CDR3nt: TGTGCCAGCAGCCGACAGGGGGCGCTTGAACGGACAGATACGCAGTATTTT
d_gene: TRBD1
abundance: -
v_gene: TRBV7-9
j_gene: TRBJ2-3

CDR3aa: CASSYPGNQPQHF
CDR3nt: TGTGCCAGCAGTTACCCAGGGAATCAGCCCCAGCATTTT
d_gene: -
abundance: -
v_gene: TRBV6-6
j_gene: TRBJ1-5

CDR3aa: CASSQESSRENTEAFF
CDR3nt: TGCGCCAGCAGCCAAGAAAGTAGTCGGGAAAACACTGAAGCTTTCTTT
d_gene: -
abundance: -
v_gene: TRBV4-1
j_gene: TRBJ1-1

CDR3aa: CASSPLGGLMNTEAFF
CDR3nt: TGTGCCAGCAGCCCCCTGGGGGGGCTCATGAACACTGAAGCTTTCTTT
d_gene: -
abundance: -
v_gene: TRBV4-2
j_gene: TRBJ1-1

CDR3aa: CASSLGASGAYQETQYF
CDR3nt: TGTGCCAGCAGCTTAGGGGCTAGCGGGGCCTACCAAGAGACCCAGTACTTC
d_gene: TRBD2
abundance: -
v_gene: TRBV11-2
j_gene: TRBJ2-5

CDR3aa: CASSYGRAGAPEKLFF
CDR3nt: TGTGCCAGCAGTTACGGGCGGGCAGGGGCGCCAGAAAAACTGTTTTTT
d_gene: -
abundance: -
v_gene: TRBV6-2/TRBV6-3
j_gene: TRBJ1-4

CDR3aa: CASSQDLRVSGYTF
CDR3nt: TGTGCCAGCAGCCAAGATCTGCGAGTGAGCGGCTACACCTTC
d_gene: -
abundance: -
v_gene: TRBV3-1/TRBV3-2
j_gene: TRBJ1-2

CDR3aa: CASSLASGAGPKTYEQYF
CDR3nt: TGTGCCAGCAGCTTAGCGTCGGGAGCGGGGCCAAAGACCTACGAGCAGTACTTC
d_gene: TRBD2
abundance: -
v_gene: TRBV7-9
j_gene: TRBJ2-7

CDR3aa: CASSLDSFNQPQHF
CDR3nt: TGTGCCAGCAGTTTGGACAGCTTCAATCAGCCCCAGCATTTT
d_gene: -
abundance: -
v_gene: TRBV6-5
j_gene: TRBJ1-5